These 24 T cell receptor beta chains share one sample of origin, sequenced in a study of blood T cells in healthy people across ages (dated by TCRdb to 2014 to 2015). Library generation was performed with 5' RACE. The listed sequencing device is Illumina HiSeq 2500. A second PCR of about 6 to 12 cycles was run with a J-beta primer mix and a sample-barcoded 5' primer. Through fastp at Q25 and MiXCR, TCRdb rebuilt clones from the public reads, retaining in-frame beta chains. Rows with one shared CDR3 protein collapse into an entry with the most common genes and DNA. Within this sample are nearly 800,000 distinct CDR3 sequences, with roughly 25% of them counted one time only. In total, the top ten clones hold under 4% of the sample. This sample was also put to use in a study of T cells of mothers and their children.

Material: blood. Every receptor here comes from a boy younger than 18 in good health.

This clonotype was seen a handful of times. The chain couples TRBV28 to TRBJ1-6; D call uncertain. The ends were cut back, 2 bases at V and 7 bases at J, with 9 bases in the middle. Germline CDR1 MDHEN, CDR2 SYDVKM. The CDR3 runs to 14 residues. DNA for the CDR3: TGTGCCAGCAGTTTACTCGTCCGGAATTCACCCCTCCACTTT. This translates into CASSLLVRNSPLHF.

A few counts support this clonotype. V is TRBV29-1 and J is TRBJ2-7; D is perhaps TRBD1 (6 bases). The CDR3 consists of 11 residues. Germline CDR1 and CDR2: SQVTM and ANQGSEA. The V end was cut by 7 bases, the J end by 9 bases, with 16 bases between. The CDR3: CSARTVKGQYF. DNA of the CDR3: TGCAGCGCTAGGACAGTGAAAGGGCAGTACTTC.

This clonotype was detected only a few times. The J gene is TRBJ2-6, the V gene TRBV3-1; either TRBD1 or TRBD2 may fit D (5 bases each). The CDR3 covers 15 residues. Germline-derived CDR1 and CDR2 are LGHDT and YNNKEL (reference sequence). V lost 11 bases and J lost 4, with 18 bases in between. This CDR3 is CASRARGPGANVLTF. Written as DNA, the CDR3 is TGTGCCTCTCGGGCCCGGGGCCCCGGGGCCAACGTCCTGACTTTC.

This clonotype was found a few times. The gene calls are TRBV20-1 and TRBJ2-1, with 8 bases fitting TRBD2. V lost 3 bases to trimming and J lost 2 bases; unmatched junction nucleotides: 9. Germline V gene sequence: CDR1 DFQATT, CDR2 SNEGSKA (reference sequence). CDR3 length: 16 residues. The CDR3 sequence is CSARRGLAGPYNEQFF. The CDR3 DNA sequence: TGCAGTGCTAGGAGAGGACTAGCTGGTCCCTACAATGAGCAGTTCTTC.

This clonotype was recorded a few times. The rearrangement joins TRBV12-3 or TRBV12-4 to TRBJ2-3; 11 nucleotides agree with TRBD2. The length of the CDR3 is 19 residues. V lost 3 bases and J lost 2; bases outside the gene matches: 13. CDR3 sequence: CASSLWLAGGNTPTDTQYF. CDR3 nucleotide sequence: TGTGCCAGCAGTTTGTGGCTAGCGGGAGGCAACACACCCACAGATACGCAGTATTTT.

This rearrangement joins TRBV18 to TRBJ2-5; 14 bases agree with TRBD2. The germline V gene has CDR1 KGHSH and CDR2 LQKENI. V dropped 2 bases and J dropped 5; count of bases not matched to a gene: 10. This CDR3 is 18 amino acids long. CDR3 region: CASSPRRLAGGPEETQYF. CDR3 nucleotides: TGTGCCAGCTCACCAAGAAGACTAGCGGGAGGGCCGGAGGAGACCCAGTACTTC.

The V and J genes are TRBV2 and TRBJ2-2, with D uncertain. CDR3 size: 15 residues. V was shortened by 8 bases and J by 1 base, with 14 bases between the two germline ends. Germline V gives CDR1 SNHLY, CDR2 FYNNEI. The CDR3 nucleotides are TGTGCCAGCTCGAGGCCAGAGTGGAACACCGGGGAGCTGTTTTTT. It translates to CASSRPEWNTGELFF.

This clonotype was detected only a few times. CDR3 amino acids: CASSSPGGIGDTQYF. In nucleotides, the CDR3 is TGTGCCAGCAGCTCCCCGGGGGGGATAGGAGATACGCAGTATTTT. The chain couples TRBV7-2 to TRBJ2-3, with 8 nucleotides matching TRBD2. The junction had 8 bases not matched to a gene; V was cut back by 4 bases and J by 5 bases. The CDR3 extends over 15 amino acids. CDR1 SGHTA and CDR2 FQGNSA come from the germline V gene. The full variable domain, its missing parts supplied by reference TRBV7-2 and TRBJ2-3, is GAGVSQSPSNKVTEKGKDVELRCDPISGHTALYWYRQSLGQGLEFLIYFQGNSAPDKSGLPSDRFSAERTGGSVSTLTIQRTQQEDSAVYLCASSSPGGIGDTQYFGPGTRLTVL.

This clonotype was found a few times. The CDR3 loop is CAISESEGHEQYF. The CDR3 coding sequence is TGTGCCATCAGTGAGTCCGAGGGCCACGAGCAGTACTTC. The chain uses TRBV10-3 and TRBJ2-7, with D possibly matching TRBD2 (5 bases). Germline lookup yields CDR1 ENHRY and CDR2 SYGVKD. Trimming took off 0 bases at V and 5 bases at J, with 8 bases between the two ends. The CDR3 totals 13 residues.

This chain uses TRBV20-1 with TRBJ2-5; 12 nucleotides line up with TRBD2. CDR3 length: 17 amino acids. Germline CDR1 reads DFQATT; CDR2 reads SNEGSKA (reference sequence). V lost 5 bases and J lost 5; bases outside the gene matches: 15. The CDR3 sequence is CSARDLAGGWMGETQYF. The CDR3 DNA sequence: TGCAGTGCTCGCGACCTAGCGGGAGGGTGGATGGGGGAGACCCAGTACTTC.

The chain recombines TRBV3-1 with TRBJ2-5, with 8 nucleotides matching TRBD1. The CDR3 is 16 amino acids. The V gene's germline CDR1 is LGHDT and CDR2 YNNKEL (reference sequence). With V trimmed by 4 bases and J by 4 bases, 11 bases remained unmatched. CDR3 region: CASSLAGGTRRETQYF. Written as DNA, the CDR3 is TGTGCCAGCAGCCTGGCAGGGGGCACGCGAAGAGAGACCCAGTACTTC.

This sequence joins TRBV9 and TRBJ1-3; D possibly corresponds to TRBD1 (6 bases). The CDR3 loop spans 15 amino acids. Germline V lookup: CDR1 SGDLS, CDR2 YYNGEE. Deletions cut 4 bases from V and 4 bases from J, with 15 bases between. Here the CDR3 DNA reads TGTGCCAGCAGCCCCCGCCCCGACAGGGGAAACACCATATATTTT. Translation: CASSPRPDRGNTIYF.

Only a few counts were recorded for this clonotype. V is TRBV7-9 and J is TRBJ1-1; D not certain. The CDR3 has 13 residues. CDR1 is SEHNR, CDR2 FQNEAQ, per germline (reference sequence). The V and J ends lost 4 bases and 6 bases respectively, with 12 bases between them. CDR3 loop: CASSYLPEPEAFF. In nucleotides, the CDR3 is TGTGCCAGCAGCTACCTTCCAGAACCTGAAGCTTTCTTT. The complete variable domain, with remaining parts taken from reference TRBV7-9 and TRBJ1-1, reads DTGVSQNPRHKITKRGQNVTFRCDPISEHNRLYWYRQTLGQGPEFLTYFQNEAQLEKSRLLSDRFSAERPKGSFSTLEIQRTEQGDSAMYLCASSYLPEPEAFFGQGTRLTVV.

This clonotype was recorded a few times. CDR3 protein: CASSHRTGQGDWETQYF. CDR3 DNA: TGTGCCAGCAGCCACCGAACCGGACAGGGGGATTGGGAGACCCAGTACTTC. The gene calls are TRBV4-2 and TRBJ2-5, with 10 bases identical to TRBD1. The J segment lost 5 bases and the V segment lost 3 bases, leaving 12 bases of the junction unmatched. CDR1 and CDR2 (germline): LGHNA, YNFKEQ. The CDR3 contains 17 residues.

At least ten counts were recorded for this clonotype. CDR3 nucleotides: TGTGCCAGTAGTATGGGGGGACCCTACAATGAGCAGTTCTTC. Residues: CASSMGGPYNEQFF. This chain connects TRBV19 to TRBJ2-1; D is possibly TRBD2 (6 bases). Per the germline V gene, CDR1 is LNHDA and CDR2 is SQIVND (reference sequence). Trimming removed 3 bases from V and 2 bases from J, with 8 bases in between. There are 14 residues in the CDR3.

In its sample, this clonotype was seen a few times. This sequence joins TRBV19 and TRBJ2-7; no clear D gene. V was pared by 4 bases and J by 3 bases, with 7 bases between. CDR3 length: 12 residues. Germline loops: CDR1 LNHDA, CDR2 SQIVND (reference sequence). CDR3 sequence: CASSNGYYEQYF. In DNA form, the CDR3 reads TGTGCCAGTAGTAACGGTTACTACGAGCAGTACTTC.

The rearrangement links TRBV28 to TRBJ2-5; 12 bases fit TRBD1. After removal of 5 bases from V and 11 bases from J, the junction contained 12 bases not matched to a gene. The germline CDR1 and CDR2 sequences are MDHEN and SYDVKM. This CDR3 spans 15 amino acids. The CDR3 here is CASSAPGQGAGEQYF. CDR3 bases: TGTGCCAGCAGTGCGCCGGGACAGGGGGCGGGGGAGCAGTACTTC.

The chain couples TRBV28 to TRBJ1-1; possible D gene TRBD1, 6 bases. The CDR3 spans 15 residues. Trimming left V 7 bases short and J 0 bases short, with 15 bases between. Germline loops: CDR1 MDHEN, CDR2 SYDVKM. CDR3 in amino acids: CASTLRGQLNTEAFF. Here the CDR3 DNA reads TGTGCCAGCACCCTACGGGGGCAGCTGAACACTGAAGCTTTCTTT.

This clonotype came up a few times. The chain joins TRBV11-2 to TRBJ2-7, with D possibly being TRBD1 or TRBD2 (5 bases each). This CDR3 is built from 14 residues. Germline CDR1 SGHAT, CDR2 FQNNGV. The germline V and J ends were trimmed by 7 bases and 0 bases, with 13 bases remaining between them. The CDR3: CASNLGRLSYEQYF. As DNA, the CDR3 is TGTGCCAGCAACCTGGGACGGCTCTCCTACGAGCAGTACTTC.

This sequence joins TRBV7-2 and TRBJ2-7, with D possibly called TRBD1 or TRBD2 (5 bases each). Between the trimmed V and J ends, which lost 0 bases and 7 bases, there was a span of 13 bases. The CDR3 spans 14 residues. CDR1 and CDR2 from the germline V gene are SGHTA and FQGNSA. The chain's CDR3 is CASSLAGAPGEQYF. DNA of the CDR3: TGTGCCAGCAGCTTAGCAGGGGCTCCGGGGGAGCAGTACTTC.

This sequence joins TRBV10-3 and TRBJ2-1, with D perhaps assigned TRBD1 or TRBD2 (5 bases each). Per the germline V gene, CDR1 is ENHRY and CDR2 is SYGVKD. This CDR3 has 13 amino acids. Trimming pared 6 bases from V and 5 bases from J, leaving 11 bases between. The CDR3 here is CAIRGTQNNEQFF. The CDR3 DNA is TGTGCCATCAGGGGGACCCAAAACAATGAGCAGTTCTTC.

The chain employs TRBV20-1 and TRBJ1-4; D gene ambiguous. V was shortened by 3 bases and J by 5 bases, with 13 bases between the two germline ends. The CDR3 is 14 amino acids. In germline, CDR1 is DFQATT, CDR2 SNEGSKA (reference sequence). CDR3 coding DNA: TGCAGTGCTAGGAGAGTCCCGGGGAATGAAAAACTGTTTTTT. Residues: CSARRVPGNEKLFF.

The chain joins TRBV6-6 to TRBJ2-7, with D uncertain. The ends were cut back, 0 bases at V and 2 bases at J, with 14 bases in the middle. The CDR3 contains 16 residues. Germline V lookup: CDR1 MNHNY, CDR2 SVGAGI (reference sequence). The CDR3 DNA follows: TGTGCCAGCAGTTACTCGCTCAGCGCCCGTCCCTACGAGCAGTACTTC. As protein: CASSYSLSARPYEQYF.

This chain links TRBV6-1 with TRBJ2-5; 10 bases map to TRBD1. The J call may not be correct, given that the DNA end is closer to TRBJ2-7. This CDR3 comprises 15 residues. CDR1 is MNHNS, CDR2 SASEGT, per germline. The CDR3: CASSGGTGAVNEQYF. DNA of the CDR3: TGTGCCAGCAGTGGGGGGACAGGGGCAGTCAACGAGCAGTACTTC.